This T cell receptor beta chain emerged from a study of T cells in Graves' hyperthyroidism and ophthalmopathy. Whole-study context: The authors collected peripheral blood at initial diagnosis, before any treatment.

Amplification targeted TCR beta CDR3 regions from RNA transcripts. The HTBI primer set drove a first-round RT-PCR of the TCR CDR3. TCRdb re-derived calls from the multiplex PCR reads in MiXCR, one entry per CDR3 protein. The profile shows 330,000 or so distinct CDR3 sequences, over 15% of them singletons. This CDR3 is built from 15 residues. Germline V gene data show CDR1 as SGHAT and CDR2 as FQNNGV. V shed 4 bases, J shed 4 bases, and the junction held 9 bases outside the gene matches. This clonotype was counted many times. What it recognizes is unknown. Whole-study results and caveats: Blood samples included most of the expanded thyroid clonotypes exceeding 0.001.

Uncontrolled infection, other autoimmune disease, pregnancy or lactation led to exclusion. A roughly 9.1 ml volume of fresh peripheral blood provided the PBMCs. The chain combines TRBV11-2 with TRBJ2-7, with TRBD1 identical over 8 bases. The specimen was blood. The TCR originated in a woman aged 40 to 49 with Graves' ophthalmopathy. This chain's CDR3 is CASSSEDRVLYEQYF. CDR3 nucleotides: TGTGCCAGCAGCTCCGAGGACAGGGTGCTTTACGAGCAGTACTTC.